The entry that follows covers one T cell receptor beta chain sequence. Its antigen remains unknown. Brentuximab vedotin exposure varied among the patients, all of whom had relapsed after autologous stem cell transplantation. The data were taken from a study of PD-1 blockade in classical Hodgkin lymphoma. Study conclusions and caveats: By cycle point C4D1, TCR diversity had risen significantly in CD4+ cells (but not CD8+ cells). With respect to the repertoire differences, their causes, possibly disease activity or prior therapy, remain undefined.

Looked up from germline, CDR1 is LNHDA and CDR2 is SQIVND (reference sequence). V was clipped by 4 bases and J by 0 bases, with 6 bases between them. The CDR3 is 13 residues long. Method: immunoSEQ multiplex PCR; TCRdb's copy keeps in-frame clones and lacks some. Altogether about 25,000 clones are present, 80% being singletons, with the ten largest covering approximately 6.7%. The sample in question was peripheral blood mononuclear cells (PBMCs), obtained at baseline. The clonotype was recovered from a human donor with classical Hodgkin lymphoma. J is TRBJ1-1 and V is TRBV19; D gene uncertain. The CDR3 coding sequence is TGTGCCAGTAGTAATCAGGTGAACACTGAAGCTTTCTTT. It translates to CASSNQVNTEAFF.